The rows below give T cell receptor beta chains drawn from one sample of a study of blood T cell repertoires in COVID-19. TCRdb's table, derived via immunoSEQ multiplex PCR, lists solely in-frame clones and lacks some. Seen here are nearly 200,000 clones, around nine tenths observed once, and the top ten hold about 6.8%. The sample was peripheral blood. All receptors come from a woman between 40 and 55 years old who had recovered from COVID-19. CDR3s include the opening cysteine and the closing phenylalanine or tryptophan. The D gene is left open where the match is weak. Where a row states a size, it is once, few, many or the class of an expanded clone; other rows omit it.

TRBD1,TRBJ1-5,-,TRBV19,CASRDRSGQPQHF,TGTGCCAGTAGGGACAGGTCGGGTCAGCCCCAGCATTTT
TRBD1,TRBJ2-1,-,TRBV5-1,CASASSGTGSYNEQFF,TGCGCCAGCGCAAGTTCCGGGACAGGCTCCTACAATGAGCAGTTCTTC
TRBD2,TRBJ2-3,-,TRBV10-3,CAISFSGTPDTQYF,TGTGCCATCAGTTTTAGCGGGACCCCAGATACGCAGTATTTT
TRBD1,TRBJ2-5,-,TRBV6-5,CAIRPGTGAETQYF,TGTGCCATACGCCCCGGGACAGGGGCAGAGACCCAGTACTTC
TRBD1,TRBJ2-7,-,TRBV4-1,CASSQGAGGAEQYF,TGCGCCAGCAGCCAAGGTGCAGGGGGCGCCGAGCAGTACTTC
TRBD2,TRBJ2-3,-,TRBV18,CASSPPGPASGRPGDTQYF,TGTGCCAGCTCACCACCGGGTCCGGCTAGCGGGAGGCCGGGAGATACGCAGTATTTT
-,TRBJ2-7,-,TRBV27,CASSHTPRSRDPYEQYF,TGTGCCAGCAGTCATACCCCTCGGTCGCGGGATCCCTACGAGCAGTACTTC
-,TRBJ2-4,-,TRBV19,CASSPLTGLKNIQYF,TGTGCCAGTAGCCCCCTGACCGGGTTAAAGAACATTCAGTACTTC
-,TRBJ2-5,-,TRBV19,CASSGHSSKVTQYF,TGTGCCAGCAGTGGACATTCGTCTAAGGTTACCCAGTACTTC
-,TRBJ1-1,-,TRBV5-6,CASSLVQGNTEAFF,TGTGCCAGCAGCTTGGTACAGGGGAACACTGAAGCTTTCTTT
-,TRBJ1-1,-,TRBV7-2,CASSPGNRAGVGAFF,TGTGCCAGCAGCCCCGGCAACAGGGCCGGCGTCGGAGCTTTCTTT
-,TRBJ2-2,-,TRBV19,CASSIIWVGADTGELFF,TGTGCCAGTAGTATTATTTGGGTAGGGGCTGACACCGGGGAGCTGTTTTTT
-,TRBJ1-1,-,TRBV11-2,CASSLRGGMNTEAFF,TGTGCCAGCAGCTTAAGGGGCGGGATGAACACTGAAGCTTTCTTT
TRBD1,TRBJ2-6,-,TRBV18,CASSPPRGSGANVLTF,TGTGCCAGCTCACCCCCCAGGGGGTCTGGGGCCAACGTCCTGACTTTC
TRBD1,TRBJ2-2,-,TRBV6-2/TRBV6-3,CASSYSGTGVVESGELFF,TGTGCCAGCAGTTACTCCGGGACAGGGGTGGTTGAAAGCGGGGAGCTGTTTTTT
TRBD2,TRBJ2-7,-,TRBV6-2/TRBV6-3,CASSRLAGELAYEQYF,TGTGCCAGCAGTCGATTAGCGGGAGAACTAGCCTACGAGCAGTACTTC
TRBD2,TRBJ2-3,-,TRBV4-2,CASSGLAGTDTQYF,TGTGCCAGCAGCGGACTAGCGGGCACAGATACGCAGTATTTT
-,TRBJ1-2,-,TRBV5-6,CASSYRGVDGYTF,TGTGCCAGCAGCTACCGGGGGGTGGATGGCTACACCTTC
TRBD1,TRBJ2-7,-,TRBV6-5,CASSRDRSYEQYF,TGTGCCAGCAGTAGGGACAGGTCCTACGAGCAGTACTTC
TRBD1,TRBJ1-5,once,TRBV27,CASSPRQGQSNQPQHF,TGTGCCAGCAGTCCGCGACAGGGACAGAGCAATCAGCCCCAGCATTTT
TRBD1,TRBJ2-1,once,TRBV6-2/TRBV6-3,CASSYSGTGGLNEQFF,TGTGCCAGCAGTTACTCGGGGACAGGGGGGTTGAATGAGCAGTTCTTC
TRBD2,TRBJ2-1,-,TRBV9,CASSVGLAGPNEQFF,TGTGCCAGCAGCGTAGGACTAGCGGGCCCAAATGAGCAGTTCTTC
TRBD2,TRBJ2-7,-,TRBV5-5,CASSKGLAGGISYEQYF,TGTGCCAGCAGCAAGGGACTAGCGGGAGGAATCTCCTACGAGCAGTACTTC
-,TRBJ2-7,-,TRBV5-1,CASSSQLQGYEQYF,TGCGCCAGCAGTAGCCAATTGCAGGGGTACGAGCAGTACTTC
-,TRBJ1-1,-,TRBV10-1,CASSESRIGSPRITFF,TGCGCCAGCAGTGAGTCTAGGATCGGGTCCCCTCGTATAACTTTCTTT
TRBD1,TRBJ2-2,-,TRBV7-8,CASSLVQGGSGGELFF,TGTGCCAGCAGCTTAGTACAGGGGGGTTCGGGCGGGGAGCTGTTTTTT
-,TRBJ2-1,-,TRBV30,CAWSRVPANEQFF,TGTGCCTGGAGTCGGGTACCTGCCAATGAGCAGTTCTTC
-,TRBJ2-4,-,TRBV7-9,CASSLRQERDIQYF,TGTGCCAGCAGCCTAAGACAGGAGAGGGACATTCAGTACTTC
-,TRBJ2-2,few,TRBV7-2,CASSLVVAKNTGELFF,TGTGCCAGCAGCTTAGTGGTAGCCAAGAACACCGGGGAGCTGTTTTTT
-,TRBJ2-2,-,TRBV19,CASTPDYAEPGELFF,TGTGCCAGTACCCCGGACTACGCAGAGCCCGGGGAGCTGTTTTTT
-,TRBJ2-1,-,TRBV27,CASRGPLGYNEQFF,TGTGCCAGCAGGGGTCCCCTCGGGTACAATGAGCAGTTCTTC
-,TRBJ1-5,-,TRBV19,CASSKNQRQEPQHF,TGTGCCAGTAGTAAGAATCAGCGGCAGGAGCCCCAGCATTTT
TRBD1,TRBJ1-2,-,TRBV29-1,CSVRQGFLSVYGYTF,TGCAGCGTGAGACAGGGTTTTCTGTCCGTTTATGGCTACACCTTC
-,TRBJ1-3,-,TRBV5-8,CASRSQGNTIYF,TGTGCCAGCAGGTCGCAGGGAAACACCATATATTTT
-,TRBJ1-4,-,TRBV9,CASSVGVGGRPEKLFF,TGTGCCAGCAGCGTAGGAGTAGGGGGTCGCCCTGAAAAACTGTTTTTT
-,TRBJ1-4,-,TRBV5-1,CASSINQLGGNEKLFF,TGCGCCAGCAGCATAAACCAACTCGGGGGAAATGAAAAACTGTTTTTT
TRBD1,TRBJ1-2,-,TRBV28,CASSLGRGDYGYTF,TGTGCCAGCAGTTTGGGCAGGGGGGATTATGGCTACACCTTC
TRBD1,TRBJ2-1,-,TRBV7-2,CASSLATVVTGEFF,TGTGCCAGCAGCTTAGCGACGGTTGTGACAGGGGAGTTCTTC
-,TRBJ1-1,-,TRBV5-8,CASSLGAGVTEAFF,TGTGCCAGCAGCTTGGGGGCGGGAGTCACTGAAGCTTTCTTT
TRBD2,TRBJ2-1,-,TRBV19,CASSMVLREIYNEQFF,TGTGCCAGTAGTATGGTGCTGCGGGAGATATACAATGAGCAGTTCTTC